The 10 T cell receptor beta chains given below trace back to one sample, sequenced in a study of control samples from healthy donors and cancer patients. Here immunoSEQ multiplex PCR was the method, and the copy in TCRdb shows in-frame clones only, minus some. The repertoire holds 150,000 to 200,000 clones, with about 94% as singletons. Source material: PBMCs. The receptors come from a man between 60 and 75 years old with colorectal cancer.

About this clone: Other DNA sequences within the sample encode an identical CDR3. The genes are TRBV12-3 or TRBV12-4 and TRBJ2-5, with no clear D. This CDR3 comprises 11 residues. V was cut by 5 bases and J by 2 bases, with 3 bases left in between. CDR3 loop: CASSGQETQYF. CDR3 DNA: TGTGCCAGCAGTGGACAAGAGACCCAGTACTTC.

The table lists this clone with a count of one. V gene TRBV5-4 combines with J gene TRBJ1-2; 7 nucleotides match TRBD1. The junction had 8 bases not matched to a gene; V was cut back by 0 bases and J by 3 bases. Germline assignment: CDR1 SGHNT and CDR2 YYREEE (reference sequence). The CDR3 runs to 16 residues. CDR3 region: CASSLAGRGPYYGYTF. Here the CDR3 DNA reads TGTGCCAGCAGCTTGGCCGGAAGGGGGCCCTACTATGGCTACACCTTC.

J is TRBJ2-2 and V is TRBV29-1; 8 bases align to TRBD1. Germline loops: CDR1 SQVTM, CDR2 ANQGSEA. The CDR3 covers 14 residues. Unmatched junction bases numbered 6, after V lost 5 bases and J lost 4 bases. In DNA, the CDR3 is TGCAGCGTTTCACGAGACAGGGGCACCGGGGAGCTGTTTTTT. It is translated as CSVSRDRGTGELFF.

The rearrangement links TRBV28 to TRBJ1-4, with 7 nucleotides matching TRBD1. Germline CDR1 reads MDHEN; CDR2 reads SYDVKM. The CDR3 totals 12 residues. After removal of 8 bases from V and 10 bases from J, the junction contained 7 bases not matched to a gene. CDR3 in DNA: TGTGCCAGCGGTGCAGGGGGATCAAAACTGTTTTTT. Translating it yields CASGAGGSKLFF. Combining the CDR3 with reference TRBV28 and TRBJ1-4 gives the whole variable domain DVKVTQSSRYLVKRTGEKVFLECVQDMDHENMFWYRQDPGLGLRLIYFSYDVKMKEKGDIPEGYSVSREKKERFSLILESASTNQTSMYLCASGAGGSKLFFGSGTQLSVL.

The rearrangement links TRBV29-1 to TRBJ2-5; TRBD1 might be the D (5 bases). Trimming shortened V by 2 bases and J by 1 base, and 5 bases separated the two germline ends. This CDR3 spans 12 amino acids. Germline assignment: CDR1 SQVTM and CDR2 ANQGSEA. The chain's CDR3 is CSVERGQETQYF. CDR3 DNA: TGCAGCGTTGAAAGGGGCCAAGAGACCCAGTACTTC.

The CDR3 coding sequence is TGTGCCAGCAGCTTGGTAAAGGGTCAGCCCCAGCATTTT. The encoded protein is CASSLVKGQPQHF. The chain links TRBV5-5 to TRBJ1-5; D unclear. Germline CDR1 SGHKS, CDR2 YYEKEE (reference sequence). Trimming cost V 0 bases and J 6 bases, with 7 bases left between them. CDR3 length equals 13 residues.

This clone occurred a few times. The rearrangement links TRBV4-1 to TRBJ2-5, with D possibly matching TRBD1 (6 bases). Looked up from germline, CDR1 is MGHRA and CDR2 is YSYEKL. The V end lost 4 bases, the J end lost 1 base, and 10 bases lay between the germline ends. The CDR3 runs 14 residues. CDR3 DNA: TGCGCCAGCAGCCGGGACACCTTCCAAGAGACCCAGTACTTC. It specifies CASSRDTFQETQYF.

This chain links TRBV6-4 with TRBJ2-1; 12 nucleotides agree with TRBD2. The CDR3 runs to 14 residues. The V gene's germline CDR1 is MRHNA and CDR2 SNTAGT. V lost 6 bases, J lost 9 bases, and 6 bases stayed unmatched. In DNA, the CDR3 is TGTGCCAGCAGCGGACTAGCGGGGATTGGTGAGCAGTTCTTC. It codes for CASSGLAGIGEQFF.

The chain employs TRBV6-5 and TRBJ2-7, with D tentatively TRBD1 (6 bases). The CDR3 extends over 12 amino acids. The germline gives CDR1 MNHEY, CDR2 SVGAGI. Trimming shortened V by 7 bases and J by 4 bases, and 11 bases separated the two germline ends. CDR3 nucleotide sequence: TGTGCCAGCAAGGCAGGGGAATACGAGCAGTACTTC. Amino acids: CASKAGEYEQYF.

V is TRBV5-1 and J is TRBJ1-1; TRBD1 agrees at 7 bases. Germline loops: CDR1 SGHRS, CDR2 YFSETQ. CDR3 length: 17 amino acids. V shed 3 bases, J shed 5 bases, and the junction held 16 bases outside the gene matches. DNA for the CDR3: TGCGCCAGCAGCTCGGCGGCGACAGGGAAAGCAGGGACTGAAGCTTTCTTT. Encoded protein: CASSSAATGKAGTEAFF.